Included here is one TCR beta chain sequence, with context. This sample was taken from a study of patients and donors after allogeneic stem cell transplantation. Between the trimmed V and J ends, which lost 5 bases and 7 bases, there was a span of 14 bases. Germline CDR1 SGHVS, CDR2 FNYEAQ. The CDR3 consists of 13 residues. A single record per CDR3 protein comes from TCRdb applying MiXCR to the RT-PCR reads. The table includes 30,000 to 40,000 distinct CDR3 sequences, less than 45% detected once. The receptor's source is a human donor who was either an allogeneic HSCT recipient or a stem cell or donor lymphocyte infusion donor (not recorded which). It is not recorded whose cells these are; they may come from a transplant donor. The V gene is TRBV7-6, the J gene TRBJ1-2, with D maybe TRBD1 (5 bases). The sequenced sample was blood, either unsorted or a sorted T cell fraction (not recorded which). CDR3 sequence reads: CASSKDSFGGYTF. CDR3 coding DNA: TGTGCCAGCAGCAAAGACAGCTTCGGTGGCTACACCTTC.